The 5 T cell receptor beta chains reported below all come from one sample, sequenced in a study of Tregs in tolerant kidney transplant recipients. Only in-frame clones appear in the TCRdb table, and some are missing; sequencing was by immunoSEQ multiplex PCR. The specimen's table records roughly 15,000 clones. The nonmyeloablative bone marrow transplants came from related graft donors, with transient mixed chimerism. Sample: CD4+ T cells from blood (PBMCs), taken 12 months after the transplant. Receptor source: a human patient who received a combined kidney and bone marrow transplant. Some T cells may possibly be graft donor cells.

Details on this clone: With the read ending 3 residues before the CDR3 end, the germline J gene is used to fill in that end. The chain is built from TRBV5-6 and TRBJ1-1; D gene uncertain. Germline CDR1 reads SGHDT; CDR2 reads YYEEEE. The ends were cut back, 2 bases at V and 4 bases at J, with 12 bases in the middle. This CDR3 comprises 14 residues. CDR3 residues: CASSLDGLGTEAFF. The part of the CDR3 DNA that was read is TGTGCCAGCAGCTTAGACGGGTTGGGCACTGAA.

In the case of this clone: The observed sequence ends 3 residues before the CDR3 terminus, with the missing tail filled in from the germline J gene. V and J are TRBV2 and TRBJ1-2; no reliable D call. This CDR3 has 14 amino acids. Germline CDR1 reads SNHLY; CDR2 reads FYNNEI. Trimming took 4 bases from V and 4 from J, leaving 13 bases between them. Incomplete CDR3 DNA: TGTGCCAGCAGTGTGGGCCATACCAGCTATGGC. Protein product: CASSVGHTSYG. The whole CDR3 is CASSVGHTSYGYTF.

About this clone: The read is 3 residues too short to cover the CDR3 end, so that end is filled in from the germline J gene. The rearrangement uses TRBV19 and TRBJ2-1, with TRBD2 matching 10 bases. Germline V gene sequence: CDR1 LNHDA, CDR2 SQIVND (reference sequence). This CDR3 spans 18 amino acids. Trimming removed 5 bases from V and 2 bases from J; junction bases left unmatched: 12. The CDR3 region is CASSDGTSVLGAYNEQFF. The part of the CDR3 DNA that was read is TGTGCCAGTAGTGACGGGACTAGCGTCCTCGGGGCCTACAATGAG.

Of note for this clone: The read ends 3 residues shy of where the CDR3 ends; the end is completed using the germline J gene. V gene TRBV20-1 combines with J gene TRBJ2-7, with D possibly TRBD2 on 7 matching bases. Germline V gene sequence: CDR1 DFQATT, CDR2 SNEGSKA (reference sequence). The CDR3 totals 15 residues. V lost 3 bases and J lost 0, with 15 bases in between. The CDR3 loop reads CSARRGGGGSYEQYF. The CDR3 DNA, read in part, is TGCAGTGCTAGGAGGGGGGGAGGGGGCTCCTACGAG.

Details on this clone: The CDR3 end falls 3 residues outside the read, so it is completed with the germline J gene. This chain connects TRBV28 to TRBJ1-1; TRBD1 aligns across 7 bases. This CDR3 region has 15 residues. Germline assignment: CDR1 MDHEN and CDR2 SYDVKM. The ends lost 5 bases at V and 0 bases at J; junction bases unmatched: 6. The CDR3 loop reads CASSIKTGMNTEAFF. The CDR3 DNA, read in part, is TGTGCCAGCAGTATAAAGACAGGGATGAACACTGAA.